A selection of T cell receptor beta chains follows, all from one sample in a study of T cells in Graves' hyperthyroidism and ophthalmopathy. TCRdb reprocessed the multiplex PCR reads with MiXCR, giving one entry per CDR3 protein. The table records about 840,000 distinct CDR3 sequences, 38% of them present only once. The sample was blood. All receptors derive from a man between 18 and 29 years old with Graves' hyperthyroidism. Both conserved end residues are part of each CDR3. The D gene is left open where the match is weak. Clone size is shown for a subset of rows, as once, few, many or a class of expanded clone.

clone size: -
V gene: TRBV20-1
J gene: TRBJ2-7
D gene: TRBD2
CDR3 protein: CSTQGLADYEQYF
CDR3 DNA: TGCAGTACTCAAGGACTAGCGGACTACGAGCAGTACTTC

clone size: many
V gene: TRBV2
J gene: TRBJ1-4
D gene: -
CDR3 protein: CASRDSAQNEKLFF
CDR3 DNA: TGTGCCAGCAGGGACTCGGCGCAAAATGAAAAACTGTTTTTT

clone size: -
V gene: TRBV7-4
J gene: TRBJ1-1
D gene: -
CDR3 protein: CASSISGLAGNTEAFF
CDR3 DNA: TGTGCCAGCAGTATCTCAGGGCTAGCGGGGAACACTGAAGCTTTCTTT

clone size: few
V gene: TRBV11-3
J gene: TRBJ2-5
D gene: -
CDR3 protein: CASSPPLIQETQYF
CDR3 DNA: TGTGCCAGCAGCCCGCCCCTGATCCAAGAGACCCAGTACTTC

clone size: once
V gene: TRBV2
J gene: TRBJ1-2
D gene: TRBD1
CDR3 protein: CASSFAGGATGYTF
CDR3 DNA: TGTGCCAGCAGTTTCGCAGGGGGCGCGACTGGCTACACCTTC

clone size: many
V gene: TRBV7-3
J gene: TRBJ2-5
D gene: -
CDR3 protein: CASSWMAGRQETQYF
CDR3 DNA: TGTGCCAGCAGCTGGATGGCAGGGCGGCAAGAGACCCAGTACTTC

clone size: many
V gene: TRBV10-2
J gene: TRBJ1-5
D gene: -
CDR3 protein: CASGGGDQPQHF
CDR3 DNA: TGCGCCAGCGGGGGCGGGGATCAGCCCCAGCATTTT

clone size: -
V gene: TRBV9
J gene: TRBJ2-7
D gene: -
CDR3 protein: CAGSVEGSMKQYF
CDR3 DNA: TGTGCCGGCAGCGTAGAAGGGTCCATGAAGCAGTACTTC

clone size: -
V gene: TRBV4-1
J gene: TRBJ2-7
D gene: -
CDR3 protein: CASSQELAGKEKQYF
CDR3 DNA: TGCGCCAGCAGCCAAGAGTTAGCAGGGAAGGAGAAGCAGTACTTC

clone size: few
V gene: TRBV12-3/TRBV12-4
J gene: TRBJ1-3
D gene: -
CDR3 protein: CASEDDSGNTIYF
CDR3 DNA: TGTGCCAGCGAGGACGACTCTGGAAACACCATATATTTT

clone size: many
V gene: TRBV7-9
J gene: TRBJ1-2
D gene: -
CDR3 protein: CASSSPAYGYTF
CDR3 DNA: TGTGCCAGCAGCTCCCCGGCCTATGGCTACACCTTC

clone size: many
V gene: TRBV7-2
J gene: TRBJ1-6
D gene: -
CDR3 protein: CASSPSGANSPLHF
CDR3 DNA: TGTGCCAGCAGTCCATCGGGGGCGAATTCACCCCTCCACTTT

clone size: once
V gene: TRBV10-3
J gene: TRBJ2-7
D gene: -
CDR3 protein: CAISEGQDSDEQYF
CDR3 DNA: TGTGCCATCAGTGAAGGGCAGGATAGCGATGAGCAGTACTTC

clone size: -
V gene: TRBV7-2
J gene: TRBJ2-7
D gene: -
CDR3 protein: CASSQSDGAYEQYF
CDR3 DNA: TGTGCCAGCAGCCAATCGGACGGAGCCTACGAGCAGTACTTC

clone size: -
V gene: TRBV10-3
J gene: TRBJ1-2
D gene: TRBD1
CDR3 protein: CAIAGTDYGYTF
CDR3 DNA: TGTGCCATCGCCGGGACAGACTATGGCTACACCTTC

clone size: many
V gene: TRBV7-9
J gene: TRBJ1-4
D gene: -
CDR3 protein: CASSVRRTNEKLFF
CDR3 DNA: TGTGCCAGCAGCGTTAGAAGAACTAATGAAAAACTGTTTTTT

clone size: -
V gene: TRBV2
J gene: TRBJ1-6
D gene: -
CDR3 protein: CARGQGNSPLHF
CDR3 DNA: TGTGCTAGAGGTCAGGGGAATTCACCCCTCCACTTT

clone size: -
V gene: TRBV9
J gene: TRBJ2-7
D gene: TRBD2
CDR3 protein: CASSLIGGSGYEQYF
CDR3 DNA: TGTGCCAGCAGCTTGATAGGCGGGAGCGGTTACGAGCAGTACTTC

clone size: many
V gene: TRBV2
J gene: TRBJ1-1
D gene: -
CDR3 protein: CASIRVPNTEAFF
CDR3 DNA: TGTGCCAGCATCAGGGTTCCGAACACTGAAGCTTTCTTT

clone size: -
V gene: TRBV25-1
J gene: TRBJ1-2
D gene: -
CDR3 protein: CACSASPFHYGYTF
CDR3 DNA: -

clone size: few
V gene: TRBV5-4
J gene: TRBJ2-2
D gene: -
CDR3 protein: CASSLNPGPRTGELFF
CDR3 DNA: TGTGCCAGCAGCCTCAACCCAGGTCCTAGGACCGGGGAGCTGTTTTTT

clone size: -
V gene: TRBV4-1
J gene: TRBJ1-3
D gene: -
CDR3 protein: CASSRDGGPGNTIYF
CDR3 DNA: TGCGCCAGCAGCCGGGACGGTGGGCCTGGAAACACCATATATTTT